This TCR beta chain was recorded in a study of T cells after yellow fever vaccination. This clonotype was counted between two and nine times. TCRdb re-analysed the 5' RACE reads in MiXCR, keeping a single row per CDR3 protein. The sample consists of roughly 85,000 distinct CDR3 sequences, about 14% of them appearing once. CDR3 size: 15 residues. V lost 6 bases, J lost 3 bases, and 20 bases lay in between. CDR1 SQVTM and CDR2 ANQGSEA come from the germline V gene. Whole-study results and caveats: Peaking on day 5 versus 15, the secondary response was faster but weaker.

The chain joins TRBV29-1 to TRBJ1-2; D not resolved. The material sequenced was CD8+ T cells not binding an NS4B(214-222) dextramer, sorted from PBMCs, taken around 3 weeks after the first yellow fever vaccination. The clonotype was recovered from a man in his late teens or twenties who received the YFV17D yellow fever vaccine. Written as DNA, the CDR3 is TGCAGCGTCGTAGGGAGATCGGGGAGTTACTATGGCTACACCTTC. It is translated as CSVVGRSGSYYGYTF. Combining the CDR3 with reference TRBV29-1 and TRBJ1-2 gives the whole variable domain SAVISQKPSRDICQRGTSLTIQCQVDSQVTMMFWYRQQPGQSLTLIATANQGSEATYESGFVIDKFPISRPNLTFSTLTVSNMSPEDSSIYLCSVVGRSGSYYGYTFGSGTRLTVV.